This TCR beta chain was recovered during a study of technical replicates of blood from a handful of donors. This clone occurred a few times. This CDR3 region has 16 residues. Sequencing was performed with immunoSEQ multiplex PCR; in TCRdb, only in-frame clones are kept and a portion is missing. The profile shows 15,000 or so clones, about four fifths of them singletons. This sequence originates from a human donor in good health. The source material was PBMCs. This chain connects TRBV21-1 to TRBJ2-7; no DNA check was done on the table's D call, TRBD2. TRBV21-1 is marked as a pseudogene. The CDR3 DNA reads as TGTGCCAGCAGCTCCCGCCGGGACTACAAGACTTACGAGCAGTACTTC. Translated, it gives CASSSRRDYKTYEQYF.